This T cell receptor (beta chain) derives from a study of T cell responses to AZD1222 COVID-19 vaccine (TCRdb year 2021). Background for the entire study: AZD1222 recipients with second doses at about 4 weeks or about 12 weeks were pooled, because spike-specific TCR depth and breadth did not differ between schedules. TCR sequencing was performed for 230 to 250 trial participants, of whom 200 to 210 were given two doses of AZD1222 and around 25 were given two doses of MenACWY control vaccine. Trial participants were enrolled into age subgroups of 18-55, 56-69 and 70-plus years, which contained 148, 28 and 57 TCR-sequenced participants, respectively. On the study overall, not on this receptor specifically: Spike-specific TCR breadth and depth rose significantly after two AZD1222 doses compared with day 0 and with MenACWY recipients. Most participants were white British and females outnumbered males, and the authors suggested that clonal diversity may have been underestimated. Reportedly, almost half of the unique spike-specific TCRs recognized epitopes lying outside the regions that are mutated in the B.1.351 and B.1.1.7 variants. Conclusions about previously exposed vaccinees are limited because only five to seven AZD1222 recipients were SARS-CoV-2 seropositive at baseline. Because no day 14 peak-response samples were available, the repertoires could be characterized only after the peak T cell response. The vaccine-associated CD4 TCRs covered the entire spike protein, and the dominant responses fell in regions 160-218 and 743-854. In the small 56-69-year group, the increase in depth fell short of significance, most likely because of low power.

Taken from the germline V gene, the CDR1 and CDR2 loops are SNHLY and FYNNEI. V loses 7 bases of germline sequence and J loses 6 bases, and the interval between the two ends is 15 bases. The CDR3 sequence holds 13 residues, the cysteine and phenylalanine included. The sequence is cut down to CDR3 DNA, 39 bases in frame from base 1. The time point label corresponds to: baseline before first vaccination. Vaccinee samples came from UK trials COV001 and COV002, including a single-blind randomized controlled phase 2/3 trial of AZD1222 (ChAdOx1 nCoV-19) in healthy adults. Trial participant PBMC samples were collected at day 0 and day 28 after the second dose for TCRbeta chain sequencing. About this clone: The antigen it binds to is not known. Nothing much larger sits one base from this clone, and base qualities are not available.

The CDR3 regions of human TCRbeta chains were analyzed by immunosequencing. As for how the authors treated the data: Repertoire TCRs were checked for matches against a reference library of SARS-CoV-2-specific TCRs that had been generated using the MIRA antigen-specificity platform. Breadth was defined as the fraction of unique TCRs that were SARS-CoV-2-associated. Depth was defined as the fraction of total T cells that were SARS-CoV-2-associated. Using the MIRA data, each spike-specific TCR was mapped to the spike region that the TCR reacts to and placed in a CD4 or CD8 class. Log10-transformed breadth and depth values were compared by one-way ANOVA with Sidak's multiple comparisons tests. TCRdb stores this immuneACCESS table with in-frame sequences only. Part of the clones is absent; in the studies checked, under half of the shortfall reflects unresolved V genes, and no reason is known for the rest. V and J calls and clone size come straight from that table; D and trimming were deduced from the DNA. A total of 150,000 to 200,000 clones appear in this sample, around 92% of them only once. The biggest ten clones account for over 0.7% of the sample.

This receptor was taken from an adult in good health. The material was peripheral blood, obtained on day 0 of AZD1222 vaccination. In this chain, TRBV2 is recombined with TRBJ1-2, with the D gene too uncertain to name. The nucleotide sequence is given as TGTGCCAGCATAGAGGGAGGTTGGGATGGCTACACCTTC. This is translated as CASIEGGWDGYTF.